These T cell receptor beta chains were read from a single sample in a study of blood T cell repertoires in COVID-19. TCRdb's table, derived via immunoSEQ multiplex PCR, lists solely in-frame clones and lacks some. Of almost 200,000 clones detected, about four fifths appear once; the ten largest clones hold around 5.4%. The material sequenced was peripheral blood. These receptors all come from a woman in her thirties or forties with COVID-19, enrolled during active disease. The CDR3 runs from the conserved cysteine through the conserved F or W. D genes are given only for firm matches. Clone size is not always given. Where it is, it says once, few, many or a class for expanded clones.

16 | TRBD2 | TRBJ2-7 | . | TRBV28 | TGTGCCAGCAGTCTGACCGGGACTAGCGGGTTCTACGAGCAGTACTTC | CASSLTGTSGFYEQYF
14 | TRBD2 | TRBJ2-1 | . | TRBV5-1 | TGCGCCAGCAGACTAGCGGGAGCCTACAATGAGCAGTTCTTC | CASRLAGAYNEQFF
14 | . | TRBJ1-2 | . | TRBV29-1 | TGCAGCGTTAATGCAGGGGCCGCTAACTATGGCTACACCTTC | CSVNAGAANYGYTF
11 | . | TRBJ1-1 | . | TRBV2 | TGTGCCGGGGGAGGGGGCACTGAAGCTTTCTTT | CAGGGGTEAFF
14 | TRBD1 | TRBJ1-4 | . | TRBV5-1 | TGCGCCAGCAGCCGAGACAGGGAGCGGGAAAAACTGTTTTTT | CASSRDREREKLFF
15 | . | TRBJ2-5 | . | TRBV5-4 | TGTGCCAGCAGCTTGGTCTATAGCAGCCAAGAGACCCAGTACTTC | CASSLVYSSQETQYF
15 | TRBD1 | TRBJ2-5 | . | TRBV10-1 | TGCGCCAGCAGTAATAGACAGGGGGCCTGGGAGACCCAGTACTTC | CASSNRQGAWETQYF
14 | . | TRBJ1-4 | . | TRBV3-1/TRBV3-2 | TGTGCCAGCAGCCCCAGGGGAACTAATGAAAAACTGTTTTTT | CASSPRGTNEKLFF
14 | TRBD1 | TRBJ2-7 | . | TRBV5-6 | TGTGCCAGCAGCTTAGGGACAGGGGGCTACGAGCAGTACTTC | CASSLGTGGYEQYF
16 | . | TRBJ1-4 | . | TRBV6-1 | TGTGCCAGCAGGGAACAGGGAGGGTCCACTAATGAAAAACTGTTTTTT | CASREQGGSTNEKLFF
16 | TRBD1 | TRBJ1-5 | . | TRBV18 | TGTGCCAGCTCACCCGGACAGGGAAATAGCAATCAGCCCCAGCATTTT | CASSPGQGNSNQPQHF
16 | TRBD1 | TRBJ1-2 | . | TRBV9 | TGTGCCAGCAGCGTAGGCGGGACAGCTGGTAACTATGGCTACACCTTC | CASSVGGTAGNYGYTF
18 | TRBD2 | TRBJ2-5 | . | TRBV7-6 | TGTGCCAGCAGCGCCCGAGGGACTAGCGGGGGGGCGCGGGAGACCCAGTACTTC | CASSARGTSGGARETQYF
15 | TRBD1 | TRBJ1-1 | . | TRBV3-1/TRBV3-2 | TGTGCCAGCAGAGCCAGGGGGGATTCGGACACTGAAGCTTTCTTT | CASRARGDSDTEAFF
16 | . | TRBJ1-5 | few | TRBV7-6 | TGTGCCAGCAGCCCGCAGCAGGGTGTGAGCAATCAGCCCCAGCATTTT | CASSPQQGVSNQPQHF
19 | . | TRBJ1-4 | . | TRBV2 | TGTGCCAGCAGTGATGGAGTGATGATATGGGCAGGGTCTAATGAAAAACTGTTTTTT | CASSDGVMIWAGSNEKLFF
16 | . | TRBJ1-1 | . | TRBV3-1/TRBV3-2 | TGTGCCAGCAGCCACACGTCACAGGGTTTGGGAACTGAAGCTTTCTTT | CASSHTSQGLGTEAFF
15 | TRBD1 | TRBJ2-1 | . | TRBV5-1 | TGCGCCAGCAGCTGGACAGGGGGATTCTACAATGAGCAGTTCTTC | CASSWTGGFYNEQFF
14 | . | TRBJ1-1 | . | TRBV3-1/TRBV3-2 | TGTGCCAGCAGCCAAGTCCAGGGGAACACTGAAGCTTTCTTT | CASSQVQGNTEAFF
13 | . | TRBJ2-2 | . | TRBV3-1/TRBV3-2 | TGTGCCAGCAGCCAAGCCCGGTCCGGGGAGCTGTTTTTT | CASSQARSGELFF
16 | TRBD1 | TRBJ1-1 | . | TRBV2 | TGTGCCAGCTCCCCCGGGACAGGGATAGGGGTCACTGAAGCTTTCTTT | CASSPGTGIGVTEAFF
13 | TRBD1 | TRBJ1-2 | . | TRBV7-3 | TGTGCCAGCAGCTTGGGACAGTTCTATGGCTACACCTTC | CASSLGQFYGYTF
18 | TRBD2 | TRBJ2-2 | . | TRBV23-1 | TGCGCCAGCAGTCACCCAAGGACTAGCGGGAGGTCCACCGGGGAGCTGTTTTTT | CASSHPRTSGRSTGELFF